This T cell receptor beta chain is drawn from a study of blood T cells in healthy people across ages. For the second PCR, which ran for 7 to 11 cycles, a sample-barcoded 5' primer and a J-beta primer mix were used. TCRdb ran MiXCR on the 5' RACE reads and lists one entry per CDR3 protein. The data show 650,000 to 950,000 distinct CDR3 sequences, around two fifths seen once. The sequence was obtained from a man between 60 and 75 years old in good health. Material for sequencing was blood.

The CDR3 coding sequence is TGTGCCAGCGACAGCGGCCCGGGGGATACGCAGTATTTT. Protein: CASDSGPGDTQYF. V and J are TRBV18 and TRBJ2-3; D may correspond to TRBD1 or TRBD2 (5 bases each). The CDR3 has 13 amino acids. Between the trimmed V and J ends, which lost 8 bases and 6 bases, there was a span of 15 bases. From germline, CDR1 is KGHSH and CDR2 LQKENI. Full variable domain (missing parts from reference TRBV18 and TRBJ2-3): NAGVMQNPRHLVRRRGQEARLRCSPMKGHSHVYWYRQLPEEGLKFMVYLQKENIIDESGMPKERFSAEFPKEGPSILRIQQVVRGDSAAYFCASDSGPGDTQYFGPGTRLTVL.